The table lists the clone carrying this T cell receptor (beta chain) with a few counts. Its antigen remains unknown. cDNA synthesis used the whole RNA isolate, giving expressed TCRB sequences. Assay used: immunoSEQ multiplex PCR; TCRdb lists only in-frame clones, some missing. Of about 700,000 clones in the sample, around 15% are singletons; the top ten hold less than 0.025%. This entry belongs to a study of beta chain features in type 1 diabetes. Findings of the study overall: Among patients with Type 1 diabetes, TCRB CDR3s were moderately but significantly shorter in every one of the four CD4+ subsets.

The CDR3 is 13 residues long. Trimming stripped 4 bases from V and 10 bases from J, with 11 bases between. Germline loops: CDR1 SGHDN, CDR2 FVKESK. This chain connects TRBV14 to TRBJ1-6, with D possibly matching TRBD1 (6 bases). The sequence derives from a man aged 18 to 30 with type 1 diabetes. Sequenced sample: naive CD4+ T cells from blood. CDR3 sequence reads: CASSPRTESPLHF. CDR3 nucleotide sequence: TGTGCCAGCAGCCCCAGGACAGAATCACCCCTCCACTTT.